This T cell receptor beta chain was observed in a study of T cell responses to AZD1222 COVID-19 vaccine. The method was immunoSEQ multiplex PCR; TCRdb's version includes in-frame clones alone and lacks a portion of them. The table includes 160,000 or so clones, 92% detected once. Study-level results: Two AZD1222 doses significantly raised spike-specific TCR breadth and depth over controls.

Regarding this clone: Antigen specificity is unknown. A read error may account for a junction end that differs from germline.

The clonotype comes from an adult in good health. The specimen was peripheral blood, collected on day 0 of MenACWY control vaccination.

The CDR3 spells CSVEGFRQFF. The CDR3 bases are TGCAGCGTGGAAGGGTTTCGGCAGTTCTTC. The chain combines TRBV29-1 with TRBJ2-1; D remains ambiguous. This CDR3 has 10 amino acids. The germline CDR1 and CDR2 sequences are SQVTM and ANQGSEA.